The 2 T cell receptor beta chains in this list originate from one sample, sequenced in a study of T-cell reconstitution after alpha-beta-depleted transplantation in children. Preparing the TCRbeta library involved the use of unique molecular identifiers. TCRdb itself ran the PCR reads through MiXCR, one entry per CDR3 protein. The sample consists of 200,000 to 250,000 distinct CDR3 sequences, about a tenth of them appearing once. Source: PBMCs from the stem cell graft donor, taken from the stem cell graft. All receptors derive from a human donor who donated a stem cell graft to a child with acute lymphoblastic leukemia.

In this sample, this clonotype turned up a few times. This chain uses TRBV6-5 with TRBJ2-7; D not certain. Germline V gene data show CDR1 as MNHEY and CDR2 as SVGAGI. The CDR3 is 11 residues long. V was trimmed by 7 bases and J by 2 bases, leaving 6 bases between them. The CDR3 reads CASTGPYEQYF. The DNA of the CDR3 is TGTGCCAGCACCGGACCCTACGAGCAGTACTTC.

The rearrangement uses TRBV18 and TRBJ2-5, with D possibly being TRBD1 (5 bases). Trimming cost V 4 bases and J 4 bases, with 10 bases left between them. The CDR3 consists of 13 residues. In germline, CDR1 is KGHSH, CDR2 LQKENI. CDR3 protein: CASSLGDRETQYF. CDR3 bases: TGTGCCAGCTCACTAGGGGATCGAGAGACCCAGTACTTC.